A single sample is the source of the 16 T cell receptor beta chains below, sequenced in a study of OX40 agonist ivuxolimab in advanced cancers. Using immunoSEQ multiplex PCR, the repertoire was profiled, and TCRdb retains in-frame clones only, with some absent. The data contain roughly 76,000 clones, 70% to 90% of them singletons. The input for sequencing was CD4+ or CD8+ T cells sorted from blood, taken in a trial of the OX40 agonist ivuxolimab. The origin of the receptors is an adult with an advanced solid tumor such as melanoma, head and neck, liver or kidney cancer.

As for this clone: The junction shows a germline mismatch at one end, possibly a read error. The rearrangement joins TRBV30 to TRBJ2-3; TRBD2 might be the D (5 bases). Germline loops: CDR1 GTSNPN, CDR2 SVGIG (reference sequence). The CDR3 is 13 amino acids. The DNA for the CDR3 is TGTGTCTGGAGTGTACAAAGAGAGGGTACGCAGTATTTT. It encodes CVWSVQREGTQYF.

This sequence joins TRBV25-1 and TRBJ2-3, with TRBD2 matching over 9 bases. V lost 5 bases, J lost 3 bases, and 9 bases stayed unmatched. Germline-derived CDR1 and CDR2 are MGHDK and SYGVNS. This CDR3 contains 16 residues. CDR3 sequence: CASSPSGDLHTDTQYF. The CDR3 nucleotides read TGTGCCAGCAGTCCTAGCGGGGATTTACATACAGATACGCAGTATTTT.

The rearrangement joins TRBV4-2 to TRBJ1-2; 7 bases are a match to TRBD1. V lost 0 bases to trimming and J lost 2 bases; unmatched junction nucleotides: 3. CDR1 is LGHNA and CDR2 is YNFKEQ in the germline V gene. CDR3 size: 15 residues. The CDR3 DNA sequence: TGTGCCAGCAGCCAAGACAGGGGGGGGAACTATGGCTACACCTTC. This gives the protein CASSQDRGGNYGYTF.

This chain joins TRBV6-6 and TRBJ1-4; 7 bases agree with TRBD1. In germline, CDR1 is MNHNY, CDR2 SVGAGI (reference sequence). CDR3 length: 15 residues. V dropped 4 bases and J dropped 6; count of bases not matched to a gene: 8. The CDR3 here is CASSSPGTEDEKLFF. For the CDR3, the DNA is TGTGCCAGCAGTTCCCCCGGGACAGAGGATGAAAAACTGTTTTTT.

The chain recombines TRBV5-1 with TRBJ2-3; no firm D call. Germline V gene lookup returns CDR1 SGHRS and CDR2 YFSETQ. Trimming took off 3 bases at V and 0 bases at J, with 11 bases between the two ends. The CDR3 is 15 amino acids. In DNA, the CDR3 is TGCGCCAGCAGCTCCGCAGCGCGTAGCACAGATACGCAGTATTTT. Encoded protein: CASSSAARSTDTQYF.

The rearrangement uses TRBV7-9 and TRBJ1-3, with 9 nucleotides matching TRBD1. V lost 4 bases, J lost 3 bases, and 4 bases stayed unmatched. The length of the CDR3 is 15 residues. CDR1 is SEHNR, CDR2 FQNEAQ, per germline (reference sequence). This CDR3 reads CASSSTGQGGNTIYF. The CDR3 nucleotides are TGTGCCAGCAGCTCGACGGGACAGGGTGGAAACACCATATATTTT.

The CDR3 reads CASSYSSRGSTYEQYF. The CDR3, as DNA: TGCGCCAGCAGCTACTCGTCACGTGGCAGTACCTACGAGCAGTACTTC. The chain combines TRBV5-1 with TRBJ2-7, with D hard to call. Per germline, CDR1 SGHRS and CDR2 YFSETQ. There are 16 residues in the CDR3. V lost 3 bases and J 2 bases, leaving 18 bases between the germline ends.

This clone has a handful of counts. This rearrangement joins TRBV6-5 to TRBJ1-6; 7 nucleotides match TRBD1. Germline-derived CDR1 and CDR2 are MNHEY and SVGAGI. The CDR3 length is 14 residues. Trimming removed 4 bases from V and 6 bases from J; junction bases left unmatched: 3. The CDR3 sequence: CASSSTGVNSPLHF. The DNA for the CDR3 is TGTGCCAGCAGTTCTACAGGGGTTAATTCACCCCTCCACTTT.

The count of this clone is one. The chain is built from TRBV11-2 and TRBJ1-3, with 8 bases identical to TRBD1. The J segment lost 8 bases and the V segment lost 1 base, leaving 4 bases of the junction unmatched. Per germline, CDR1 SGHAT and CDR2 FQNNGV. This CDR3 is built from 14 residues. CDR3 sequence (DNA): TGTGCCAGCAGCTTAGTGACAGGGGACGACACCATATATTTT. This codes for CASSLVTGDDTIYF.

The J gene is TRBJ1-1, the V gene TRBV5-1; 10 bases align to TRBD1. The CDR3 covers 15 residues. The V and J ends lost 0 bases and 4 bases, in that order; junction bases with no gene match: 3. CDR1 is SGHRS, CDR2 YFSETQ, per germline. The CDR3 is CASSLEGTGATEAFF. The CDR3 DNA reads TGCGCCAGCAGCTTGGAAGGGACAGGGGCCACTGAAGCTTTCTTT.

The CDR3 DNA follows: TGTGCCATAAGAAAGAAGGACGGGTCAAATCAGCCCCAGCATTTT. It is translated as CAIRKKDGSNQPQHF. This rearrangement joins TRBV10-3 to TRBJ1-5; D is ambiguous. The germline V gene has CDR1 ENHRY and CDR2 SYGVKD. This CDR3 comprises 15 residues. The V end lost 9 bases, the J end lost 4 bases, and 19 bases lay between the germline ends.

The V call is TRBV19, the J call TRBJ2-7, with TRBD1 matching over 7 bases. CDR1 is LNHDA, CDR2 SQIVND, per germline (reference sequence). The junction had 1 base not matched to a gene; V was cut back by 5 bases and J by 3 bases. CDR3 length equals 12 residues. The CDR3 is CASSAGGYEQYF. Here the CDR3 DNA reads TGTGCCAGTAGTGCAGGGGGCTACGAGCAGTACTTC.

The V and J genes are TRBV4-2 and TRBJ2-7, with D possibly TRBD2 on 5 matching bases. Germline loops: CDR1 LGHNA, CDR2 YNFKEQ. The CDR3 totals 13 residues. V was clipped by 5 bases and J by 3 bases, with 11 bases between them. The chain's CDR3 is CASSLVEGYEQYF. Here the CDR3 DNA reads TGTGCCAGCAGCTTGGTTGAGGGCTACGAGCAGTACTTC.

The genes are TRBV28 and TRBJ1-1; TRBD1 might be the D (6 bases). Germline V CDR1 and CDR2: MDHEN, SYDVKM. Deletions cut 2 bases from V and 2 bases from J, with 9 bases between. This CDR3 region has 14 residues. CDR3 DNA: TGTGCCAGCAGTTTACCGGACAGAAACACTGAAGCTTTCTTT. Amino acids: CASSLPDRNTEAFF.

CDR3 nucleotides: TGTGCCAGCAGCAAGGGACAGGGGGACACCGGGGAGCTGTTTTTT. Translated: CASSKGQGDTGELFF. The V gene is TRBV7-8, the J gene TRBJ2-2; the match to TRBD1 covers 11 bases. The junction had 2 bases not matched to a gene; V was cut back by 5 bases and J by 3 bases. CDR1 SGHVS and CDR2 FQNEAQ come from the germline V gene. The CDR3 extends over 15 amino acids.

The count of this clone is one. The chain links TRBV30 to TRBJ2-2, with D perhaps being TRBD1 or TRBD2 (6 bases each). Germline CDR1 and CDR2: GTSNPN and SVGIG (reference sequence). The CDR3 sequence is 15 residues long. Trimming cost V 2 bases and J 7 bases, with 17 bases left between them. DNA of the CDR3: TGTGCCTGGAGTCCGAGGGGGGAAGGCGGCGGGGAGCTGTTTTTT. As protein: CAWSPRGEGGGELFF.